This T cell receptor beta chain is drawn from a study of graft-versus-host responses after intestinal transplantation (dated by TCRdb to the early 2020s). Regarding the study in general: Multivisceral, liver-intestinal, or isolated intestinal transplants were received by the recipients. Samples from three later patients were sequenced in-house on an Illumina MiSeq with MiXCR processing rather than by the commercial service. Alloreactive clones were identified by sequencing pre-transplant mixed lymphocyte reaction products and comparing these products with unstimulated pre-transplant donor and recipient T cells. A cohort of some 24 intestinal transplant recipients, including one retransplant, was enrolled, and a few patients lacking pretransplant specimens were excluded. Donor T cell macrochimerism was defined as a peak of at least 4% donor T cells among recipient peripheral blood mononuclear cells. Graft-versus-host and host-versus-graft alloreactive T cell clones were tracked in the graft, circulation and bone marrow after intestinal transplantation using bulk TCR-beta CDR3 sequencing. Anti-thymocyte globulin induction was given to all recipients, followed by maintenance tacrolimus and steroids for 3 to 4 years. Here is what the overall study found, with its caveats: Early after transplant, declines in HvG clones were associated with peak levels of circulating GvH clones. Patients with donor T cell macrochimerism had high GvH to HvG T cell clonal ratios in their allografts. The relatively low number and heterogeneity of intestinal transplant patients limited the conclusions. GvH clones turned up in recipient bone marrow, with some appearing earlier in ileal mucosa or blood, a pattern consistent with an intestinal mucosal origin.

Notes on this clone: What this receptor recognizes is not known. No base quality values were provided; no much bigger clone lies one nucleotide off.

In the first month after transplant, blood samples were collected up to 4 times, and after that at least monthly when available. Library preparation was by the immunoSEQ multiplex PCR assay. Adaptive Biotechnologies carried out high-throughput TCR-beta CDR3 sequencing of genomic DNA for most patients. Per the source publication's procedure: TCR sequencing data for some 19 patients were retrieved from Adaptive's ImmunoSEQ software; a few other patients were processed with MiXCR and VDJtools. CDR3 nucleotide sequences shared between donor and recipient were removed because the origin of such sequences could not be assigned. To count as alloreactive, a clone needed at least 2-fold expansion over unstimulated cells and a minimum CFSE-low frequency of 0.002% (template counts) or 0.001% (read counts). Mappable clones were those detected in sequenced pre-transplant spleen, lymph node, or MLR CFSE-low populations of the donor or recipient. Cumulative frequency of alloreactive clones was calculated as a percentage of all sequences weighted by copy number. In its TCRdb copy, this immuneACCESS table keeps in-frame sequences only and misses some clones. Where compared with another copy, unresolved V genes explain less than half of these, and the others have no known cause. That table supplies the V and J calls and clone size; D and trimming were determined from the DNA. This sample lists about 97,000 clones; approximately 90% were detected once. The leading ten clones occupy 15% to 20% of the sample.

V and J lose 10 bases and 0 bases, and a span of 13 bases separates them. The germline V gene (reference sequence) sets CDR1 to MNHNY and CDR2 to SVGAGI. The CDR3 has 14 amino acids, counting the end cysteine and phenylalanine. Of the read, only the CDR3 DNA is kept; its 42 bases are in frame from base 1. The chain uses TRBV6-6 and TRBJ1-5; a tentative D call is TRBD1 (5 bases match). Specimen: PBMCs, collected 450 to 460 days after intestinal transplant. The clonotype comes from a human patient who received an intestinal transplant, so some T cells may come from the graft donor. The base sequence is TGTGCCACCGCGGGGGGTAATAGCAATCAGCCCCAGCATTTT. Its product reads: CATAGGNSNQPQHF.